The 29 T cell receptor beta chains listed next were all sequenced from one sample in a study of CD8 T cells in ankylosing spondylitis. Regarding the study as a whole: In ankylosing spondylitis blood, a motif of roughly 8 highly homologous TCR beta variants appeared characteristic.

Their antigens remain unidentified. TCRdb re-called the 5' RACE reads with MiXCR, one entry per CDR3 protein. Seen here are approximately 500,000 distinct CDR3 sequences, roughly 13% observed once, and the top ten hold under 7.5%. Sequenced input: blood, either unsorted or a sorted T cell fraction (not recorded which). The source of these receptors is a male donor with ankylosing spondylitis.

This clonotype came up a few times. This rearrangement joins TRBV20-1 to TRBJ2-3, with 11 bases lining up with TRBD2. The V and J ends lost 0 bases and 3 bases, in that order; junction bases with no gene match: 8. CDR1 and CDR2 from the germline V gene are DFQATT and SNEGSKA (reference sequence). The CDR3 is 17 amino acids. The CDR3 here is CSARDPLAGGGTDTQYF. The CDR3 DNA sequence: TGCAGTGCTAGAGATCCTCTAGCGGGAGGTGGTACAGATACGCAGTATTTT.

This chain uses TRBV7-9 with TRBJ2-5, with TRBD2 matching 8 bases. V was clipped by 4 bases and J by 3 bases; unmatched bases: 4. The germline CDR1 and CDR2 sequences are SEHNR and FQNEAQ (reference sequence). The CDR3 length is 14 residues. CDR3 sequence: CASSYGTREETQYF. CDR3 nucleotides: TGTGCCAGCAGCTACGGGACTAGGGAAGAGACCCAGTACTTC.

The rearrangement uses TRBV5-1 and TRBJ2-7; 7 positions agree with TRBD1. CDR3 length: 12 residues. Germline V gene data show CDR1 as SGHRS and CDR2 as YFSETQ. V lost 4 bases, J lost 5 bases, and 3 bases stayed unmatched. DNA for the CDR3: TGCGCCAGCAGCCTGACAGGGAACGAGCAGTACGTC. Translation: CASSLTGNEQYV.

The chain combines TRBV29-1 with TRBJ2-2; a weak D match, TRBD1 (5 bases). Germline V gene sequence: CDR1 SQVTM, CDR2 ANQGSEA. Trimming took off 1 base at V and 3 bases at J, with 9 bases between the two ends. This CDR3 is built from 14 residues. CDR3 nucleotides: TGCAGCGTTGAAGGTCAAGGGGACACCGGGGAGCTGTTTTTT. Protein sequence: CSVEGQGDTGELFF.

This clonotype was recorded at least ten times. This sequence joins TRBV6-2 or TRBV6-3 and TRBJ2-3, with D possibly matching TRBD2 (5 bases). Trimming shortened V by 6 bases and J by 7 bases, and 17 bases separated the two germline ends. The CDR3 loop spans 14 amino acids. Germline CDR1 reads MNHEY; CDR2 reads SVGEGT. CDR3 in amino acids: CASRGGGPRNTQYF. CDR3 in DNA: TGTGCCAGCAGAGGTGGAGGCCCCAGGAATACGCAGTATTTT.

This chain's CDR3 is CASSYNHRELSNYGYTF. The CDR3 DNA reads as TGTGCCAGCAGTTATAACCACAGGGAACTATCTAACTATGGCTACACCTTC. The gene calls are TRBV6-5 and TRBJ1-2, with D possibly being TRBD1 (6 bases). The V end lost 3 bases, the J end lost 0 bases, and 17 bases lay between the germline ends. Germline V gene data show CDR1 as MNHEY and CDR2 as SVGAGI. CDR3 length equals 17 residues.

This chain joins TRBV11-3 and TRBJ1-2; 9 bases fit TRBD1. This CDR3 has 13 amino acids. The J segment lost 7 bases and the V segment lost 5 bases, leaving 5 bases of the junction unmatched. The germline gives CDR1 SGHNT, CDR2 YENEEA. In nucleotides, the CDR3 is TGTGCCAGCAGCCAGGGGGACAGGGCTGGCTACACCTTC. This encodes CASSQGDRAGYTF.

In its sample, this clonotype was seen a few times. This rearrangement joins TRBV11-2 to TRBJ2-2; 7 nucleotides align to TRBD2. Germline V gene lookup returns CDR1 SGHAT and CDR2 FQNNGV. The junction had 6 bases not matched to a gene; V was cut back by 2 bases and J by 6 bases. The CDR3 has 15 amino acids. The CDR3 DNA reads as TGTGCCAGCAGCTTAAGGGAGGGCGAGGCCGGGGAGCTGTTTTTT. It specifies CASSLREGEAGELFF.

This chain connects TRBV20-1 to TRBJ2-5; TRBD2 matches at 10 bases. Germline values: CDR1 DFQATT, CDR2 SNEGSKA (reference sequence). This CDR3 spans 15 amino acids. V dropped 4 bases and J dropped 5; count of bases not matched to a gene: 10. The DNA for the CDR3 is TGCAGTGCTACCGATCCGGGACTAGCGATGGAGACCCAGTACTTC. Translating gives CSATDPGLAMETQYF.

The chain is built from TRBV5-1 and TRBJ1-1, with 7 bases lining up with TRBD1. The CDR3 runs 16 residues. Looked up from germline, CDR1 is SGHRS and CDR2 is YFSETQ. The trim removed 0 bases at V and 4 bases at J, leaving 9 bases unmatched. In DNA, the CDR3 is TGCGCCAGCAGCTTGGTGGAGGGGGCCGGCAGCACTGAAGCTTTCTTT. It specifies CASSLVEGAGSTEAFF.

This chain connects TRBV7-2 to TRBJ1-1; D is possibly TRBD1 (6 bases). Germline loops: CDR1 SGHTA, CDR2 FQGNSA. This CDR3 has 15 amino acids. The germline V and J ends were trimmed by 1 base and 1 base, with 10 bases remaining between them. CDR3 coding DNA: TGTGCCAGCAGCTTAGAGGGGGTGGAGAACACTGAAGCTTTCTTT. Its translation is CASSLEGVENTEAFF. The full variable domain, with the rest looked up from reference TRBV7-2 and TRBJ1-1, is GAGVSQSPSNKVTEKGKDVELRCDPISGHTALYWYRQSLGQGLEFLIYFQGNSAPDKSGLPSDRFSAERTGGSVSTLTIQRTQQEDSAVYLCASSLEGVENTEAFFGQGTRLTVV.

The V gene is TRBV15, the J gene TRBJ2-3; unclear D gene. V dropped 1 base and J dropped 2 bases, with 7 bases sitting between them. The germline CDR1 and CDR2 sequences are LNHNV and YYDKDF (reference sequence). The CDR3 runs to 14 residues. DNA for the CDR3: TGTGCCACCAGCAGAGGAGGCACCACAGATACGCAGTATTTT. It yields the protein CATSRGGTTDTQYF.

The rearrangement uses TRBV4-2 and TRBJ2-2; D remains ambiguous. CDR3 length: 16 residues. V was cut by 5 bases and J by 2 bases, with 15 bases left in between. The germline V gene encodes CDR1 LGHNA and CDR2 YNFKEQ. CDR3 nucleotides: TGTGCCAGCAGCGCCTCGCACAGTGCTAACACCGGGGAGCTGTTTTTT. Amino acid sequence: CASSASHSANTGELFF.

This clonotype was found a few times. The chain has TRBV18 and TRBJ2-5; 7 nucleotides line up with TRBD2. Germline loops: CDR1 KGHSH, CDR2 LQKENI. This CDR3 spans 14 amino acids. After removal of 8 bases from V and 5 bases from J, the junction contained 11 bases not matched to a gene. This CDR3 reads CASRSSGGSETQYF. Here the CDR3 DNA reads TGTGCCAGCAGATCTAGCGGTGGAAGCGAGACCCAGTACTTC. Based on the CDR3 plus reference TRBV18 and TRBJ2-5, the full variable domain is NAGVMQNPRHLVRRRGQEARLRCSPMKGHSHVYWYRQLPEEGLKFMVYLQKENIIDESGMPKERFSAEFPKEGPSILRIQQVVRGDSAAYFCASRSSGGSETQYFGPGTRLLVL.

This clonotype was recorded a few times. The gene calls are TRBV7-8 and TRBJ2-2; TRBD2 aligns across 12 bases. CDR1 SGHVS and CDR2 FQNEAQ come from the germline V gene. J was trimmed by 1 base and V by 5 bases; bases with no gene match: 5. The CDR3 contains 17 residues. Here the CDR3 DNA reads TGTGCCAGCAGCCCAATACTAGCGGGAGGGAACACCGGGGAGCTGTTTTTT. It encodes CASSPILAGGNTGELFF.

The chain is built from TRBV4-2 and TRBJ2-3; maybe TRBD1 (6 bases). Germline CDR1 is LGHNA and CDR2 is YNFKEQ. V lost 4 bases and J 2 bases, leaving 22 bases between the germline ends. The CDR3 is made up of 18 amino acids. The CDR3 protein is CASSPLPPRGQATDTQYF. The CDR3 DNA reads as TGTGCCAGCAGCCCCCTGCCGCCCAGGGGACAAGCCACAGATACGCAGTATTTT.

This chain joins TRBV20-1 and TRBJ1-5, with 12 bases that match TRBD1. J lost 5 bases, V lost 6 bases, and 11 bases had no gene match. This CDR3 has 16 residues. Germline values: CDR1 DFQATT, CDR2 SNEGSKA (reference sequence). This chain's CDR3 is CSARGYGTGGDQPQHF. The CDR3 DNA reads as TGCAGTGCCAGGGGGTATGGGACAGGGGGCGATCAGCCCCAGCATTTT.

This clonotype was picked up a small number of times. The chain couples TRBV15 to TRBJ2-7; 7 nucleotides line up with TRBD2. Germline CDR1 and CDR2: LNHNV and YYDKDF (reference sequence). The junction had 3 bases not matched to a gene; V was cut back by 5 bases and J by 2 bases. The CDR3 extends over 13 amino acids. The CDR3 DNA follows: TGTGCCACCAGCCCTAGCGGTACCTACGAGCAGTACTTC. Translation: CATSPSGTYEQYF.

This clonotype turned up a few times. V usage is TRBV5-1 and J usage is TRBJ1-3; D is undetermined. V was trimmed by 2 bases and J by 2 bases, leaving 11 bases between them. The CDR3 covers 15 residues. The V gene's germline CDR1 is SGHRS and CDR2 YFSETQ. The CDR3 protein is CASSFNFNPGNTIYF. CDR3 DNA: TGCGCCAGCAGCTTCAATTTTAACCCTGGAAACACCATATATTTT. Complete variable domain (other parts from reference TRBV5-1 and TRBJ1-3): KAGVTQTPRYLIKTRGQQVTLSCSPISGHRSVSWYQQTPGQGLQFLFEYFSETQRNKGNFPGRFSGRQFSNSRSEMNVSTLELGDSALYLCASSFNFNPGNTIYFGEGSWLTVV.

This chain uses TRBV5-1 with TRBJ2-3; the D gene could be TRBD1 or TRBD2 (5 bases each). The CDR3 runs to 15 residues. Germline-derived CDR1 and CDR2 are SGHRS and YFSETQ. Trimming cost V 2 bases and J 0 bases, with 10 bases left between them. In DNA form, the CDR3 reads TGCGCCAGCAGCTTCGGGGACCATAGCACAGATACGCAGTATTTT. Protein: CASSFGDHSTDTQYF.

This clonotype came up a few times. The chain recombines TRBV10-1 with TRBJ2-2, with D unclear. The CDR3 runs to 15 residues. Germline V gene data show CDR1 as WNHNN and CDR2 as SYGVQD (reference sequence). With 0 bases removed from V and 2 bases from J, the gap between germline ends came to 7 bases. The CDR3 sequence: CASSESNPNTGELFF. The CDR3 nucleotides are TGCGCCAGCAGTGAGTCGAATCCAAACACCGGGGAGCTGTTTTTT.

V usage is TRBV20-1 and J usage is TRBJ2-2, with a tentative D call TRBD2 (6 bases). Looked up from germline, CDR1 is DFQATT and CDR2 is SNEGSKA (reference sequence). Between the trimmed V and J ends, which lost 6 bases and 5 bases, there was a span of 22 bases. The CDR3 consists of 16 residues. CDR3 coding DNA: TGCAGTGCCCGGGGGATTAGCGCGGAGGGGACCGGGGAGCTGTTTTTT. Translating gives CSARGISAEGTGELFF.

The J gene is TRBJ2-1, the V gene TRBV6-5, with TRBD1 matching 7 bases. Losses at the gene ends were 0 bases for V and 0 bases for J; bases not matched to a gene: 5. Germline V gives CDR1 MNHEY, CDR2 SVGAGI. This CDR3 is built from 17 residues. The CDR3 nucleotides are TGTGCCAGCAGTTACTCGGTGAACAGGGGCTCCTACAATGAGCAGTTCTTC. It translates to CASSYSVNRGSYNEQFF.

Many counts were recorded for this clonotype. The chain couples TRBV20-1 to TRBJ1-3, with D unresolved. This CDR3 is built from 15 residues. V was cut by 0 bases and J by 5 bases, with 14 bases left in between. Germline V gene data show CDR1 as DFQATT and CDR2 as SNEGSKA (reference sequence). In nucleotides, the CDR3 is TGCAGTGCTAGAGAATCCGGCTCGTATAGAAACACCATATATTTT. Translating it yields CSARESGSYRNTIYF.

The sample holds many counts of this clonotype. This chain joins TRBV20-1 and TRBJ2-1; 7 bases fit TRBD1. The CDR3 sequence is 15 residues long. Trimming took 3 bases from V and 7 from J; bases not matched to a gene: 12. CDR1 and CDR2 (germline): DFQATT, SNEGSKA (reference sequence). The CDR3 loop reads CSARAQGEFLNEQFF. In DNA form, the CDR3 reads TGCAGTGCTAGGGCCCAGGGGGAATTTTTGAATGAGCAGTTCTTC.

This clonotype was observed a few times. V usage is TRBV6-1 and J usage is TRBJ1-1, with 7 bases that match TRBD1. The germline gives CDR1 MNHNS, CDR2 SASEGT. The length of the CDR3 is 15 residues. With 4 bases clipped from V and 2 bases from J, the junction kept 7 bases outside the gene matches. In DNA, the CDR3 is TGTGCCAGCAGTGCCATTCAGGGGGGCAACACTGAAGCTTTCTTT. The encoded protein is CASSAIQGGNTEAFF.

The rearrangement uses TRBV10-3 and TRBJ2-3, with D maybe TRBD2 (5 bases). Germline V lookup: CDR1 ENHRY, CDR2 SYGVKD. This CDR3 has 13 residues. The V end lost 11 bases, the J end lost 0 bases, and 12 bases lay between the germline ends. The CDR3 loop reads CAASGTSTDTQYF. The DNA of the CDR3 is TGTGCCGCAAGCGGCACTAGCACAGATACGCAGTATTTT.

The rearrangement uses TRBV20-1 and TRBJ1-5; TRBD1 might be the D (6 bases). Between the trimmed V and J ends, which lost 2 bases and 0 bases, there was a span of 8 bases. The germline gives CDR1 DFQATT, CDR2 SNEGSKA (reference sequence). This CDR3 spans 14 amino acids. CDR3 sequence (DNA): TGCAGTGCTAGAAAGGGGGTTAGCAATCAGCCCCAGCATTTT. Translation: CSARKGVSNQPQHF.

This clonotype was recorded many times. This chain connects TRBV20-1 to TRBJ1-1, with a weak D call TRBD1 (6 bases). Trimming removed 4 bases at V and 1 base at J, with 13 bases between. The CDR3 runs to 14 residues. CDR1 is DFQATT, CDR2 SNEGSKA, per germline (reference sequence). In DNA form, the CDR3 reads TGCAGTGCTACTGGGGGGCGGAGGAACACTGAAGCTTTCTTT. It encodes CSATGGRRNTEAFF.